Sequencing of this T cell receptor (beta chain) was carried out in a study of Graves' ophthalmopathy and Graves' hyperthyroidism. Study-wide findings and caveats: The authors also found most expanded thyroid clonotypes above 0.001 frequency in blood.

This clonotype was seen ten or more times. The antigen is unknown. From germline, CDR1 is MNHEY and CDR2 SVGAGI. Unmatched junction bases numbered 9, after V lost 5 bases and J lost 7 bases. The CDR3 sequence is 16 residues long. Ophthalmopathic donors had moderate-to-severe activity, CAS ≥3 and NOSPECS ≥4, with disease that had lasted under 3 months. Patients were left out if they had other autoimmune diseases, uncontrolled infections, pregnancy or lactation. Diagnosis was based on clinical symptoms, serum thyroxine, TRAb, thyroid ultrasound and orbital computed tomography. RNA transcripts were the source from which TCR beta CDR3 regions were amplified. Second-round multiplex PCR followed a first-round RT-PCR using HTBI primers. TCRdb called the multiplex PCR reads again in MiXCR, with one record for every CDR3 protein. The table has about 400,000 distinct CDR3 sequences, around 20% seen once; the top ten hold 1.5% to 2%.

The TCR comes from a woman between 18 and 30 years old with Graves' ophthalmopathy. The rearrangement links TRBV6-5 to TRBJ1-6, with 9 bases matching TRBD1. The source material was peripheral blood. The CDR3 coding sequence is TGTGCCAGCAGTCCTCAGACAGGGGGACTAAATTCACCCCTCCACTTT. Protein: CASSPQTGGLNSPLHF.